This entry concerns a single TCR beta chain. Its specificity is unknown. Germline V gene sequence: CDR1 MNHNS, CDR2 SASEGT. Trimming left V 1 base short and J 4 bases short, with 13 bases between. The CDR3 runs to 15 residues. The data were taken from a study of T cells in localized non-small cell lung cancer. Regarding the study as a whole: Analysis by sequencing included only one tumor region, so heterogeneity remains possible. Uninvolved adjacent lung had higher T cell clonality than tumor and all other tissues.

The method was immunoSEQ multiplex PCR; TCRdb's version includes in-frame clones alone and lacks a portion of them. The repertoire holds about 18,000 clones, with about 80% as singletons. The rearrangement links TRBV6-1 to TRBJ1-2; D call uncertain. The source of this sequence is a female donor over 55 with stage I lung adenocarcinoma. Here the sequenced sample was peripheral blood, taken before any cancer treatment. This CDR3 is CASSEEWADFYGYTF. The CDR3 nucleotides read TGTGCCAGCAGTGAAGAGTGGGCGGACTTCTATGGCTACACCTTC.